Described below is a single T cell receptor beta chain sequence and its context. The CDR3 contains 13 residues. Germline CDR1 SNHLY, CDR2 FYNNEI. Trimming removed 7 bases at V and 4 bases at J, with 11 bases between. Using unique molecular identifiers, the investigators prepared the TCRbeta library. TCRdb analysed the PCR reads with MiXCR anew, one entry per CDR3 protein. The sample lists 450,000 to 600,000 distinct CDR3 sequences, 18% occurring once. The data are from a study of T-cell reconstitution after alpha-beta-depleted transplantation in children. The sequencing here drew on PBMCs from the stem cell graft donor, taken from the stem cell graft. The rearrangement uses TRBV2 and TRBJ1-5; D gene uncertain. This sequence originates from a human donor who donated a stem cell graft to a child with acute lymphoblastic leukemia. The CDR3 here is CASTWQLNQPQHF. The CDR3 region has the DNA TGTGCCAGCACATGGCAGCTTAATCAGCCCCAGCATTTT.